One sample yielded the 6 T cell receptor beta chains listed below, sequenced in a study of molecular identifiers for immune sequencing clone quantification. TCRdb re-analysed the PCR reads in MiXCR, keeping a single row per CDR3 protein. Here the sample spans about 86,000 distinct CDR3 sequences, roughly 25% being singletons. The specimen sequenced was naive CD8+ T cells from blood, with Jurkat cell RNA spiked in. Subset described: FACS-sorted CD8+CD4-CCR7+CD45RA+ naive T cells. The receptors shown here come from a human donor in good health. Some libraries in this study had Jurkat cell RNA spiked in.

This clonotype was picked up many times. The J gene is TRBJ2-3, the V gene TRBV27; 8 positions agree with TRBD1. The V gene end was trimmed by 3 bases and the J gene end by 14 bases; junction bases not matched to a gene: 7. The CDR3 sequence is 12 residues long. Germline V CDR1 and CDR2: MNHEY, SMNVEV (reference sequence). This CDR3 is CASSLVGQGLYF. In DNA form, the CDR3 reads TGTGCCAGCAGTTTGGTTGGACAGGGTCTGTATTTT.

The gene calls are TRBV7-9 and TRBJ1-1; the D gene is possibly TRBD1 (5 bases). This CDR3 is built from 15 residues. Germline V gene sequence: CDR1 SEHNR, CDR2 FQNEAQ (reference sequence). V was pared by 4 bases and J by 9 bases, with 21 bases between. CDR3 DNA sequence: TGTGCCAGCAGCTCACCAACAAGCCGGGGGACTAAAGCTTTCTTT. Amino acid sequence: CASSSPTSRGTKAFF.

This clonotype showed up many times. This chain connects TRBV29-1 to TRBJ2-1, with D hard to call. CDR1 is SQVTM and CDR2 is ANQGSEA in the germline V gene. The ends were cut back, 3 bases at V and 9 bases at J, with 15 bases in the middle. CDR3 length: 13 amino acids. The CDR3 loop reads CSVEESMIGEQFF. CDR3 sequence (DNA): TGCAGCGTTGAGGAATCTATGATCGGTGAGCAGTTCTTC.

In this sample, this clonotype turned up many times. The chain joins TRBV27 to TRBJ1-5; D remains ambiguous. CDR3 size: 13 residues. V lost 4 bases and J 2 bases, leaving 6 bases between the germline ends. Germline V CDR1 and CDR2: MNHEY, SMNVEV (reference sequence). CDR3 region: CASSWDGNQPQHF. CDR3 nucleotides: TGTGCCAGCAGTTGGGATGGCAATCAGCCCCAGCATTTT.

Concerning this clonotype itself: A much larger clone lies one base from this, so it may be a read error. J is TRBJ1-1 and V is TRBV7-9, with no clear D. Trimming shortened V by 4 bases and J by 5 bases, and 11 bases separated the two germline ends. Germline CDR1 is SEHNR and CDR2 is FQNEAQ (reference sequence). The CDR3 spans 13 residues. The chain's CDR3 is CASSYTLGTEAFF. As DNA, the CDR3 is TGTGCCAGCAGCTATACGCTGGGGACTGAAGCTTTCTTT.

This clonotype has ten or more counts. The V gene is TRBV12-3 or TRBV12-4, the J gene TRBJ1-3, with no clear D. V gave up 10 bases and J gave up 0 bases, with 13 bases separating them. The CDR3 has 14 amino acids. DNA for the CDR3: TGTGCCATCAGAAAAGGGAACTCTGGAAACACCATATATTTT. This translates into CAIRKGNSGNTIYF.